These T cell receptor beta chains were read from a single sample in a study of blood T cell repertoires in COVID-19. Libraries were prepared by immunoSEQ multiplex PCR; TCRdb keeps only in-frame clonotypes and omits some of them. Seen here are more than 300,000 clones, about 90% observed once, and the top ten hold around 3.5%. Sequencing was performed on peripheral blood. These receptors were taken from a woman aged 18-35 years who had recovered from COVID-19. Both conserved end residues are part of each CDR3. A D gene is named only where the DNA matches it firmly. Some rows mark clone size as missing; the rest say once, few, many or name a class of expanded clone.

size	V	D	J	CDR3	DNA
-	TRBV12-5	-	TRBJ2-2	CASGLVPIGASPGELFF	TGTGCTAGTGGTTTGGTACCCATCGGAGCCTCACCCGGGGAGCTGTTTTTT
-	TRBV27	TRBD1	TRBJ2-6	CASSGTGGSGANVLTF	TGTGCCAGCAGTGGCACAGGGGGCTCTGGGGCCAACGTCCTGACTTTC
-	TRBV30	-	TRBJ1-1	CAWTHDSRVEAFF	TGTGCCTGGACCCACGACAGTCGCGTTGAAGCTTTCTTT
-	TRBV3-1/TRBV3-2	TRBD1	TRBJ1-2	CASSQEVTGGNYGYTF	TGTGCCAGCAGCCAAGAAGTGACAGGGGGAAACTATGGCTACACCTTC
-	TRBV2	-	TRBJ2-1	CASTQKWRQVYNEQFF	TGTGCCAGCACCCAGAAGTGGCGACAGGTATACAATGAGCAGTTCTTC
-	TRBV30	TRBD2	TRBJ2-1	CAWSSLAGRANEQFF	TGTGCCTGGAGTTCTCTAGCGGGAAGGGCCAATGAGCAGTTCTTC
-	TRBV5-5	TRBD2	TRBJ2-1	CASSRRTSGGGEQFF	TGTGCCAGCAGCCGAAGGACTAGCGGGGGCGGTGAGCAGTTCTTC
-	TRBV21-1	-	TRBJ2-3	CASSKALREGHDTQYF	TGTGCCAGCAGCAAAGCCCTGCGGGAGGGCCATGATACGCAGTATTTT
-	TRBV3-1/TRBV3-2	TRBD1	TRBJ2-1	CASSLGGRANEQFF	TGTGCCAGCAGCCTAGGGGGCAGGGCGAATGAGCAGTTCTTC
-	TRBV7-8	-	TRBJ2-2	CASSPGGGTGELFF	TGTGCCAGCAGCCCGGGGGGCGGAACCGGGGAGCTGTTTTTT
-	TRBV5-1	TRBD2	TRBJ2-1	CASSEREGRSYNEQFF	TGCGCCAGCAGCGAGCGGGAGGGGCGATCCTACAATGAGCAGTTCTTC
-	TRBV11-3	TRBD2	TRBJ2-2	CASSLDGTSGRSGELFF	TGTGCCAGCAGCTTAGATGGGACTAGCGGGAGGTCCGGGGAGCTGTTTTTT
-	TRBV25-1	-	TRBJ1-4	CASSVPQGLPKFEKLFF	TGTGCCAGCAGTGTGCCCCAGGGACTCCCGAAGTTCGAAAAACTGTTTTTT
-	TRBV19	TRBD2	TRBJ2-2	CASSITSGIPTGELFF	TGTGCCAGTAGTATTACTAGCGGGATCCCCACCGGGGAGCTGTTTTTT
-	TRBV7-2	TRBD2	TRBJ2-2	CASSLAVLAGSAGELFF	TGTGCCAGCAGCTTAGCGGTACTAGCGGGCTCGGCCGGGGAGCTGTTTTTT
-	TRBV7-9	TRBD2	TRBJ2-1	CASSLGHSGRAHNEQFF	TGTGCCAGCAGCTTAGGTCATAGCGGGAGGGCCCACAATGAGCAGTTCTTC
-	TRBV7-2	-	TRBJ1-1	CASSLARQMNTEAFF	TGTGCCAGCAGCTTAGCGCGACAGATGAACACTGAAGCTTTCTTT
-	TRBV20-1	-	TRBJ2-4	CSAVSGLIQYF	TGCAGTGCAGTCTCGGGACTTATTCAGTACTTC
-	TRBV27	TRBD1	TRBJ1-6	CASSLDRGQSPLHF	TGTGCCAGCAGTTTGGACAGGGGTCAATCACCCCTCCACTTT
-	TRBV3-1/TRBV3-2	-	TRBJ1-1	CASSPRGSNTEAFF	TGTGCCAGCAGCCCCAGGGGTTCGAACACTGAAGCTTTCTTT
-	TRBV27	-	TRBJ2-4	CASSFPTENIQYF	TGTGCCAGCAGTTTCCCGACAGAAAACATTCAGTACTTC
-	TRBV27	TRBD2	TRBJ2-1	CASRGLAGGSSYNEQFF	TGTGCCAGCAGAGGACTAGCGGGAGGAAGCTCCTACAATGAGCAGTTCTTC
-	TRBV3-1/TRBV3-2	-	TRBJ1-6	CASSQASNRAPLHF	TGTGCCAGCAGCCAAGCCTCTAACCGGGCACCCCTCCACTTT
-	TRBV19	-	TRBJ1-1	CAAGRGLLNTEAFF	TGTGCAGCGGGACGGGGACTACTGAACACTGAAGCTTTCTTT
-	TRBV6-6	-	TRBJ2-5	CASHPRGRIGQETQYF	TGTGCCAGCCATCCGAGAGGGAGGATTGGCCAAGAGACCCAGTACTTC
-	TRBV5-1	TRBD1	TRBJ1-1	CASSTGTGFNEAFF	TGCGCCAGCAGCACTGGGACAGGGTTTAATGAAGCTTTCTTT
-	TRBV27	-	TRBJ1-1	CASSFVRGYTEAFF	TGTGCCAGCAGTTTTGTACGGGGGTACACTGAAGCTTTCTTT
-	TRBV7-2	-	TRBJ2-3	CASSLDAGTDTQYF	TGTGCCAGCAGCTTAGACGCGGGCACAGATACGCAGTATTTT
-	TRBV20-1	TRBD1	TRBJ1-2	CSASEGQGGYGYTF	TGCAGTGCTAGTGAGGGACAGGGCGGCTATGGCTACACCTTC
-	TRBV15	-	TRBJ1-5	CATSREGNQPQHF	TGTGCCACCAGCAGGGAGGGCAATCAGCCCCAGCATTTT
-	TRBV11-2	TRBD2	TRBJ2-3	CASSKTSGTDTQYF	TGTGCCAGCAGCAAGACTAGCGGCACAGATACGCAGTATTTT
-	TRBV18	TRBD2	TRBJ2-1	CASSPRTSGRAEEQFF	TGTGCCAGCTCACCACGAACTAGCGGGAGGGCCGAAGAGCAGTTCTTC
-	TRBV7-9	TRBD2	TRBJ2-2	CASSFGTSGLTQLFF	TGTGCCAGCAGCTTCGGGACTAGCGGCCTTACGCAACTGTTTTTT
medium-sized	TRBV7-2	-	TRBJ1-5	CASSLEAGGPPQHF	TGTGCCAGCAGCTTAGAGGCCGGGGGACCGCCCCAGCATTTT
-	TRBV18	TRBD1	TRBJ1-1	CASSQRQGTEAFF	TGTGCCAGCTCCCAAAGACAGGGCACTGAAGCTTTCTTT
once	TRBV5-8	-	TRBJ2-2	CASSFPALSWSTGELFF	TGTGCCAGCAGCTTCCCCGCGTTGTCCTGGTCGACCGGGGAGCTGTTTTTT
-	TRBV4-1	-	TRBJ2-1	CASSLTESSEQFF	TGCGCCAGCAGCCTCACGGAGAGTTCTGAGCAGTTCTTC
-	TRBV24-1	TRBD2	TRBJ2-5	CATSETSGQETQYF	TGTGCCACCAGTGAGACTAGCGGCCAAGAGACCCAGTACTTC
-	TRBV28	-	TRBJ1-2	CASSLQDNYGYTF	TGTGCCAGCAGCCTACAGGATAACTATGGCTACACCTTC
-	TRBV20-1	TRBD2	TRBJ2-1	CSARDNSGRVF	TGCAGTGCTAGAGATAATAGCGGGAGGGTCTTC